These 32 T cell receptor beta chains share one sample of origin, sequenced in a study of blood T cell repertoires in COVID-19. Method: immunoSEQ multiplex PCR; TCRdb's copy keeps in-frame clones and lacks some. The sample has a few hundred thousand clones; about 90% are singletons. Sequencing was performed on peripheral blood. The receptors were gathered from a man older than 75 with acute or convalescent COVID-19.

This chain uses TRBV7-2 with TRBJ2-7; tentatively, D is TRBD1 (5 bases). This CDR3 is 17 amino acids long. The V end was cut by 5 bases, the J end by 0 bases, with 20 bases between. The V gene's germline CDR1 is SGHTA and CDR2 FQGNSA. Written as DNA, the CDR3 is TGTGCCAGCAGCCCTGATCAGGGAAAAAGGGCCTCCTACGAGCAGTACTTC. Amino acids: CASSPDQGKRASYEQYF.

This chain uses TRBV7-9 with TRBJ2-7, with D perhaps TRBD2 (6 bases). Germline assignment: CDR1 SEHNR and CDR2 FQNEAQ (reference sequence). V was trimmed by 4 bases and J by 6 bases, leaving 13 bases between them. The CDR3 runs to 13 residues. CDR3 coding DNA: TGTGCCAGCAGCTCGGACGGGGGAGGCGAGCAGTACTTC. It yields the protein CASSSDGGGEQYF.

The rearrangement joins TRBV7-8 to TRBJ2-1; 9 bases align to TRBD2. Trimming at V came to 5 bases and at J to 4 bases, leaving 3 bases not matched to a gene. In germline, CDR1 is SGHVS, CDR2 FQNEAQ. CDR3 length equals 14 residues. The CDR3 DNA sequence: TGTGCCAGCAGCGCAGCGGGGGGTTACAATGAGCAGTTCTTC. Its protein is CASSAAGGYNEQFF.

The chain couples TRBV19 to TRBJ1-2, with 9 bases lining up with TRBD1. J was trimmed by 7 bases and V by 3 bases; bases with no gene match: 6. The CDR3 sequence is 14 residues long. Looked up from germline, CDR1 is LNHDA and CDR2 is SQIVND (reference sequence). The CDR3, as DNA: TGTGCCAGTAGTATCACAGGGGGCGATGGTGGCTACACCTTC. It encodes CASSITGGDGGYTF.

The rearrangement links TRBV19 to TRBJ1-5; TRBD1 aligns across 7 bases. CDR3 length: 15 residues. The V gene end was trimmed by 7 bases and the J gene end by 3 bases; junction bases not matched to a gene: 9. In germline, CDR1 is LNHDA, CDR2 SQIVND (reference sequence). The CDR3 bases are TGTGCCAGTAATAACAGGGGATTGAACAATCAGCCCCAGCATTTT. Its protein product is CASNNRGLNNQPQHF.

The rearrangement joins TRBV9 to TRBJ2-5; 12 bases map to TRBD1. This CDR3 contains 17 residues. Trimming at V came to 0 bases and at J to 1 base, leaving 4 bases not matched to a gene. Germline assignment: CDR1 SGDLS and CDR2 YYNGEE. CDR3 nucleotides: TGTGCCAGCAGCGTAGTGGGGACAGGGGGCTTCCAAGAGACCCAGTACTTC. This translates into CASSVVGTGGFQETQYF.

With regard to this clone: The sample has other DNA sequences that encode this CDR3 too. This chain links TRBV6-2 or TRBV6-3 with TRBJ1-1; D unresolved. From germline, CDR1 is MNHEY and CDR2 SVGEGT. V was clipped by 2 bases and J by 3 bases, with 7 bases between them. CDR3 length equals 13 residues. The CDR3 nucleotides read TGTGCCAGCAGTTACCGGAGGGACACTGAAGCTTTCTTT. Its protein is CASSYRRDTEAFF.

This chain links TRBV9 with TRBJ2-1; tentatively, D is TRBD2 (5 bases). Trimming shortened V by 4 bases and J by 0 bases, and 8 bases separated the two germline ends. Germline V gene sequence: CDR1 SGDLS, CDR2 YYNGEE. The CDR3 length is 14 residues. The CDR3 spells CASSSAGSYNEQFF. The CDR3 DNA reads as TGTGCCAGCAGCTCGGCGGGCTCCTACAATGAGCAGTTCTTC.

This rearrangement joins TRBV19 to TRBJ2-7, with 7 positions matching TRBD1. The CDR3 length is 14 residues. Germline CDR1 LNHDA, CDR2 SQIVND (reference sequence). J lost 2 bases, V lost 6 bases, and 7 bases had no gene match. CDR3 in amino acids: CASSQGTAAYEQYF. Here the CDR3 DNA reads TGTGCCAGTAGCCAGGGGACAGCCGCCTACGAGCAGTACTTC.

This chain's CDR3 is CASSWRGRDEAFF. CDR3 sequence (DNA): TGTGCCAGCAGCTGGAGGGGGAGGGATGAAGCTTTCTTT. This chain joins TRBV5-6 and TRBJ1-1; a weak D match, TRBD1 (6 bases). The CDR3 runs to 13 residues. The V gene's germline CDR1 is SGHDT and CDR2 YYEEEE. V shed 3 bases and J shed 7 bases, with 13 bases lying between them.

Only one count was recorded for this clone. The chain combines TRBV19 with TRBJ2-1; 16 bases line up with TRBD2. Germline trimming cut 6 bases from V and 12 bases from J; bases unmatched to any gene: 8. CDR1 is LNHDA, CDR2 SQIVND, per germline (reference sequence). CDR3 size: 15 residues. CDR3 residues: CASRSSGLAGGRQFF. The CDR3 DNA is TGTGCCAGTAGAAGTTCGGGACTAGCGGGAGGGAGGCAGTTCTTC.

V usage is TRBV2 and J usage is TRBJ2-7, with 9 bases fitting TRBD1. V shed 5 bases and J 2 bases; nucleotides not matched to a gene: 4. The CDR3 is 14 residues long. The germline CDR1 and CDR2 sequences are SNHLY and FYNNEI. CDR3 nucleotide sequence: TGTGCCAGCAGTCCCCGGACAGGGGCCTACGAGCAGTACTTC. Encoded protein: CASSPRTGAYEQYF.

The chain combines TRBV5-1 with TRBJ1-1; 10 nucleotides align to TRBD1. The V and J ends lost 7 bases and 5 bases, in that order; junction bases with no gene match: 5. Germline V lookup: CDR1 SGHRS, CDR2 YFSETQ. CDR3 length equals 13 residues. The CDR3 region is CASLGTGETEAFF. DNA for the CDR3: TGCGCCAGCTTGGGGACAGGGGAGACTGAAGCTTTCTTT.

The chain combines TRBV19 with TRBJ1-1; possible D gene TRBD1, 5 bases. V was trimmed by 5 bases and J by 4 bases, leaving 11 bases between them. The germline V gene encodes CDR1 LNHDA and CDR2 SQIVND (reference sequence). The CDR3 totals 13 residues. The chain's CDR3 is CASSARALTEAFF. The CDR3 DNA follows: TGTGCCAGTAGTGCCAGGGCTCTCACTGAAGCTTTCTTT.

The chain links TRBV18 to TRBJ1-5, with a tentative D call TRBD1 (6 bases). Germline values: CDR1 KGHSH, CDR2 LQKENI. This CDR3 spans 17 amino acids. The ends were cut back, 6 bases at V and 4 bases at J, with 22 bases in the middle. The CDR3 bases are TGTGCCAGCTCTCGAGAACGGAGCAGGGGAGGGAATCAGCCCCAGCATTTT. The encoded protein is CASSRERSRGGNQPQHF.

The rearrangement uses TRBV11-1 and TRBJ1-2; D perhaps matches TRBD1 (5 bases). The CDR3 has 12 residues. The germline V gene encodes CDR1 SGHAT and CDR2 FQDESV (reference sequence). The V and J ends lost 1 base and 6 bases respectively, with 6 bases between them. CDR3 DNA sequence: TGTGCCAGCAGCTTAGAGGGGCATGGCTACACCTTC. Encoded protein: CASSLEGHGYTF.

The chain employs TRBV5-1 and TRBJ2-2, with a possible D match to TRBD1 (6 bases). Trimming pared 2 bases from V and 5 bases from J, leaving 13 bases between. This CDR3 is 15 amino acids long. The germline gives CDR1 SGHRS, CDR2 YFSETQ. The CDR3 nucleotides are TGCGCCAGCAGCTTCTCGGCAGGGGTAACCGGGGAGCTGTTTTTT. Its translation: CASSFSAGVTGELFF.

The CDR3: CASSMTLFSYNEQFF. CDR3 nucleotide sequence: TGTGCCAGTAGTATGACTCTTTTTTCGTACAATGAGCAGTTCTTC. This chain connects TRBV19 to TRBJ2-1; D is ambiguous. This CDR3 has 15 amino acids. Germline-derived CDR1 and CDR2 are LNHDA and SQIVND (reference sequence). V gave up 3 bases and J gave up 4 bases, with 13 bases separating them.

V is TRBV7-9 and J is TRBJ1-1; D is unresolved. V was cut by 2 bases and J by 1 base, with 5 bases left in between. CDR3 size: 13 residues. Per germline, CDR1 SEHNR and CDR2 FQNEAQ (reference sequence). CDR3 in amino acids: CASSLIENTEAFF. CDR3 DNA sequence: TGTGCCAGCAGCTTAATAGAGAACACTGAAGCTTTCTTT.

V gene TRBV28 combines with J gene TRBJ1-2, with 7 bases aligning to TRBD1. V gave up 3 bases and J gave up 8 bases; unmatched junction bases: 6. This CDR3 has 13 amino acids. Germline CDR1 reads MDHEN; CDR2 reads SYDVKM. CDR3 amino acids: CASSFSGGGGYTF. As DNA, the CDR3 is TGTGCCAGCAGTTTTTCAGGGGGTGGCGGCTACACCTTC.

The J gene is TRBJ2-1, the V gene TRBV19, with a weak D call TRBD2 (6 bases). The CDR3 runs to 14 residues. Germline V gene data show CDR1 as LNHDA and CDR2 as SQIVND (reference sequence). Trimming pared 5 bases from V and 2 bases from J, leaving 10 bases between. This CDR3 reads CASSLAGTYNEQFF. Written as DNA, the CDR3 is TGTGCCAGTAGTTTGGCGGGGACCTACAATGAGCAGTTCTTC.

In this sample, this clone turned up once. The chain has TRBV4-1 and TRBJ2-5; a possible D gene is TRBD2 (6 bases). The V end lost 0 bases, the J end lost 1 base, and 21 bases lay between the germline ends. CDR3 size: 19 residues. CDR1 and CDR2 from the germline V gene are MGHRA and YSYEKL. The CDR3 DNA is TGCGCCAGCAGCCAAGAGGAGGGAGGAGCGATCCGCCGCCAAGAGACCCAGTACTTC. The encoded protein is CASSQEEGGAIRRQETQYF.

The chain carries TRBV7-3 and TRBJ2-5, with D possibly being TRBD2 (5 bases). Trimming stripped 3 bases from V and 2 bases from J, with 10 bases between. There are 14 residues in the CDR3. Germline V lookup: CDR1 SGHTA, CDR2 FQGTGA. The CDR3 DNA reads as TGTGCCAGCAGCTTGGGAGCGGAACAAGAGACCCAGTACTTC. Translated: CASSLGAEQETQYF. Using reference TRBV7-3 and TRBJ2-5 for the parts outside the CDR3, the full variable domain is GAGVSQTPSNKVTEKGKYVELRCDPISGHTALYWYRQSLGQGPEFLIYFQGTGAADDSGLPNDRFFAVRPEGSVSTLKIQRTERGDSAVYLCASSLGAEQETQYFGPGTRLLVL.

V gene TRBV19 combines with J gene TRBJ2-7, with D maybe TRBD2 (6 bases). Between the trimmed V and J ends, which lost 4 bases and 4 bases, there was a span of 17 bases. This CDR3 region has 15 residues. From germline, CDR1 is LNHDA and CDR2 SQIVND (reference sequence). The DNA of the CDR3 is TGTGCCAGTAGTAATTCGGACGGACTACTGTACGAGCAGTACTTC. The encoded protein is CASSNSDGLLYEQYF. The full variable domain, with the rest looked up from reference TRBV19 and TRBJ2-7, is DGGITQSPKYLFRKEGQNVTLSCEQNLNHDAMYWYRQDPGQGLRLIYYSQIVNDFQKGDIAEGYSVSREKKESFPLTVTSAQKNPTAFYLCASSNSDGLLYEQYFGPGTRLTVT.

This clone was observed a single time. The rearrangement joins TRBV6-1 to TRBJ2-7; possible D gene TRBD2, 6 bases. The germline V gene encodes CDR1 MNHNS and CDR2 SASEGT. Trimming removed 0 bases from V and 3 bases from J, with 15 bases in between. CDR3 length: 16 amino acids. CDR3 sequence: CASSEAWRGFGYEQYF. The CDR3 DNA sequence: TGTGCCAGCAGTGAAGCATGGCGGGGATTCGGCTACGAGCAGTACTTC.

V gene TRBV7-2 combines with J gene TRBJ1-1, with D unclear. CDR3 length equals 15 residues. V was clipped by 6 bases and J by 1 base, with 15 bases between them. The V gene's germline CDR1 is SGHTA and CDR2 FQGNSA. For the CDR3, the DNA is TGTGCCAGCAGGGTTTCCTCGGTCCCGAACACTGAAGCTTTCTTT. This encodes CASRVSSVPNTEAFF.

The CDR3 DNA is TGCAGTCTGTCGGGTGCGCGTGAAGCTTTCTTT. It encodes CSLSGAREAFF. The gene calls are TRBV20-1 and TRBJ1-1; D remains unclear. V was shortened by 8 bases and J by 7 bases, with 14 bases between the two germline ends. This CDR3 spans 11 amino acids. CDR1 is DFQATT, CDR2 SNEGSKA, per germline (reference sequence).

The CDR3 reads CASSLVNGDTQYF. The CDR3 DNA sequence: TGTGCCAGCAGCTTAGTAAACGGGGATACGCAGTATTTT. The V call is TRBV7-9, the J call TRBJ2-3; no clear D. The V and J ends lost 1 base and 6 bases respectively, with 8 bases between them. Germline V gene lookup returns CDR1 SEHNR and CDR2 FQNEAQ (reference sequence). The CDR3 is 13 residues long.

This chain connects TRBV12-3 or TRBV12-4 to TRBJ2-2; D is unclear. Trimming cost V 1 base and J 6 bases, with 6 bases left between them. The CDR3 extends over 13 amino acids. CDR3 sequence (DNA): TGTGCCAGCAGTTTAGGAGAGCCCGGGGAGCTGTTTTTT. Its protein product is CASSLGEPGELFF.

The rearrangement uses TRBV28 and TRBJ2-3; TRBD2 matches at 14 bases. Germline CDR1 is MDHEN and CDR2 is SYDVKM. V was pared by 5 bases and J by 5 bases, with 15 bases of the junction left unmatched. This CDR3 region has 19 residues. CDR3 DNA: TGTGCCAGCAGTCCGTTGCCGGGACTAGCGGGGGATCGGAGAGATACGCAGTATTTT. Its translation is CASSPLPGLAGDRRDTQYF.

The rearrangement links TRBV7-3 to TRBJ2-3, with a tentative D call TRBD2 (5 bases). Trimming pared 5 bases from V and 5 bases from J, leaving 20 bases between. The CDR3 length is 16 residues. CDR1 is SGHTA, CDR2 FQGTGA, per germline. The CDR3 DNA sequence: TGTGCCAGCAGCCCCGCCCGGGGAACGGTCAAAGATACGCAGTATTTT. Residues: CASSPARGTVKDTQYF.

This rearrangement joins TRBV28 to TRBJ1-4; TRBD1 aligns across 7 bases. Per germline, CDR1 MDHEN and CDR2 SYDVKM. The trim removed 9 bases at V and 7 bases at J, leaving 11 bases unmatched. The CDR3 sequence is 14 residues long. CDR3 sequence: CASSDQGVAEKLFF. Written as DNA, the CDR3 is TGTGCCAGTTCTGACCAGGGGGTTGCTGAAAAACTGTTTTTT.